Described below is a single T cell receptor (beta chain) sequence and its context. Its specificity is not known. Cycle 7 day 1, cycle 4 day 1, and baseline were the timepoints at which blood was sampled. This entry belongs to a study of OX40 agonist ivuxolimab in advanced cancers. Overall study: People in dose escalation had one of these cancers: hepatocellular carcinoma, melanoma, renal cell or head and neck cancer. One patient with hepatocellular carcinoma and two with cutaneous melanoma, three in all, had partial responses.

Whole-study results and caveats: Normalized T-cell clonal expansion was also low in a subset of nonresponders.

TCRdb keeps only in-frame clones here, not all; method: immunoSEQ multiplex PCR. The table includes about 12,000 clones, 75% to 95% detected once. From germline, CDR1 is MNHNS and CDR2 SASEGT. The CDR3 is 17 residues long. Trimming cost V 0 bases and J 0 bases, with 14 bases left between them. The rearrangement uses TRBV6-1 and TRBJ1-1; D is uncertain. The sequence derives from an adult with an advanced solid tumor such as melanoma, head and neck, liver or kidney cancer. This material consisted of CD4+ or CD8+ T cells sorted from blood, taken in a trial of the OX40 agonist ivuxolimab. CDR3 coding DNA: TGTGCCAGCAGTGAAGCCCTACCGGGTCTCATGAACACTGAAGCTTTCTTT. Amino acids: CASSEALPGLMNTEAFF.